The rows below give T cell receptor beta chains drawn from one sample of a study of blood T cell repertoires in COVID-19. The assay was immunoSEQ multiplex PCR, and TCRdb's table has in-frame clones only and misses some. The sample includes some 130,000 clones, approximately 84% of them seen just once. What was sequenced was peripheral blood. The receptors stem from a woman older than 75 with acute or convalescent COVID-19. Each CDR3 is given with its conserved first and last residue. D genes are given only for firm matches. The size entry is marked missing in some rows and otherwise reads once, few, many or a size class.

abundance	v_gene	j_gene	d_gene	CDR3aa	CDR3nt
.	TRBV19	TRBJ1-2	.	CASSMGLTGYNYGYTF	TGTGCCAGTAGTATGGGCCTGACAGGTTACAACTATGGCTACACCTTC
.	TRBV27	TRBJ1-4	.	CASSLMWGSGEKLFF	TGTGCCAGCAGTTTAATGTGGGGCTCTGGTGAAAAACTGTTTTTT
.	TRBV12-5	TRBJ2-3	TRBD1	CASGSGQTSTDTQYF	TGTGCTAGTGGTTCGGGACAGACTAGCACAGATACGCAGTATTTT
.	TRBV30	TRBJ1-3	.	CAWSVWSATGNTIYF	TGTGCCTGGAGTGTTTGGAGCGCAACTGGAAACACCATATATTTT
.	TRBV5-4	TRBJ2-4	.	CASSQARGGLTKNIQYF	TGTGCCAGCAGCCAGGCCCGAGGGGGTTTAACCAAAAACATTCAGTACTTC
.	TRBV3-1/TRBV3-2	TRBJ2-5	.	CASSLRETQYF	TGTGCCAGCAGCCTTCGAGAGACCCAGTACTTC
.	TRBV7-9	TRBJ2-1	.	CASSLVVASSYNEQFF	TGTGCCAGCAGCTTAGTAGTCGCAAGCTCCTACAATGAGCAGTTCTTC
once	TRBV6-6	TRBJ2-7	TRBD2	CASRTSGRADEQYF	TGTGCCAGCAGAACCAGCGGGAGGGCCGACGAGCAGTACTTC
.	TRBV6-5	TRBJ2-3	.	CASSYVPGITDTQYF	TGTGCCAGCAGTTACGTCCCAGGGATCACAGATACGCAGTATTTT
.	TRBV5-1	TRBJ1-1	TRBD1	CASSSRWRTGPLLDEAFF	TGCGCCAGCAGCTCGAGGTGGCGGACAGGGCCCCTTCTTGATGAAGCTTTCTTT
.	TRBV6-5	TRBJ1-2	.	CASSKRQTANYGYTF	TGTGCCAGCAGTAAAAGACAGACAGCTAACTATGGCTACACCTTC
.	TRBV7-2	TRBJ2-7	.	CASKTAVFSYEQYF	TGTGCCAGCAAGACAGCCGTATTCTCCTACGAGCAGTACTTC
.	TRBV19	TRBJ2-1	.	CASSMVGRQVVDEQFF	TGTGCCAGTAGTATGGTAGGGAGACAAGTTGTAGATGAGCAGTTCTTC
once	TRBV7-2	TRBJ2-3	TRBD2	CASSPRVGTSGRPDTQYF	TGTGCCAGCAGCCCAAGGGTCGGGACTAGCGGGAGGCCAGATACGCAGTATTTT
.	TRBV20-1	TRBJ1-6	.	CSASRLRDNSPLHF	TGCAGTGCTAGTCGTCTTAGAGATAATTCACCCCTCCACTTT
.	TRBV7-9	TRBJ2-7	TRBD2	CASSLALAGAGEQYF	TGTGCCAGCAGCTTAGCACTAGCGGGGGCGGGGGAGCAGTACTTC
.	TRBV20-1	TRBJ1-1	.	CSARFTAEAFF	TGCAGTGCTAGGTTTACAGCTGAAGCTTTCTTT
.	TRBV3-1/TRBV3-2	TRBJ2-7	.	CASSQFGHLSYEQYF	TGTGCCAGCAGCCAGTTCGGACACCTCTCCTACGAGCAGTACTTC
few	TRBV5-1	TRBJ2-2	.	CASRPGAASRTGELFF	TGCGCCAGCAGACCTGGAGCTGCCTCACGCACCGGGGAGCTGTTTTTT
few	TRBV7-2	TRBJ1-2	.	CASSLNRGGRNYGYTF	TGTGCCAGCAGCCTTAATCGGGGGGGGAGGAACTATGGCTACACCTTC
.	TRBV5-5	TRBJ1-4	.	CASSLVAQGDEKLFF	TGTGCCAGCAGCTTGGTAGCACAGGGCGATGAAAAACTGTTTTTT
.	TRBV29-1	TRBJ1-2	.	CSVIRDTNYGYTF	TGCAGCGTTATAAGAGACACTAACTATGGCTACACCTTC
.	TRBV5-5	TRBJ1-5	TRBD1	CASSFSQGAYSNQPQHF	TGTGCCAGCAGTTTTTCCCAGGGGGCGTATAGCAATCAGCCCCAGCATTTT
few	TRBV11-2	TRBJ2-2	.	CASRWSRNTGELFF	TGTGCCAGCAGGTGGAGCAGAAACACCGGGGAGCTGTTTTTT
few	TRBV3-1/TRBV3-2	TRBJ2-5	TRBD1	CASSQVHHRGRRQETQYF	TGTGCCAGCAGCCAAGTACATCACAGGGGTCGTAGGCAAGAGACCCAGTACTTC
.	TRBV2	TRBJ1-3	.	CASRITRNSGNTIYF	TGTGCCAGCAGGATCACACGTAACTCTGGAAACACCATATATTTT
.	TRBV19	TRBJ1-1	.	CASIRAPGGTEAFF	TGTGCCAGTATCCGGGCACCGGGGGGCACTGAAGCTTTCTTT
few	TRBV5-1	TRBJ1-1	TRBD1	CASSKGAASMNTEAFF	TGCGCCAGCAGTAAGGGGGCCGCCTCCATGAACACTGAAGCTTTCTTT
.	TRBV2	TRBJ1-2	.	CASSAVRDYGYTF	TGTGCCAGCAGTGCGGTACGGGACTATGGCTACACCTTC
.	TRBV18	TRBJ2-7	TRBD1	CASQRGLEQYF	TGTGCCAGTCAAAGGGGGCTCGAGCAGTACTTC
.	TRBV27	TRBJ1-5	.	CASSLSWGHSNQPQHF	TGTGCCAGCAGTTTATCATGGGGGCATAGCAATCAGCCCCAGCATTTT
.	TRBV7-2	TRBJ2-3	.	CASSSLSWTRSTDTQYF	TGTGCCAGCAGCTCGCTTTCGTGGACACGAAGCACAGATACGCAGTATTTT
.	TRBV7-2	TRBJ1-1	.	CASSLAEGVQGEAFF	TGTGCCAGCAGCTTAGCTGAGGGGGTTCAGGGTGAAGCTTTCTTT
.	TRBV6-1	TRBJ2-1	.	CASSEARLINEQFF	TGTGCCAGCAGTGAAGCAAGACTAATCAATGAGCAGTTCTTC
.	TRBV7-2	TRBJ1-6	TRBD1	CASSARQGSNSPLHF	TGTGCCAGCAGCGCCAGACAGGGGTCGAATTCACCCCTCCACTTT
.	TRBV2	TRBJ1-4	.	CASKGENEKLFF	TGTGCCAGTAAGGGGGAAAATGAAAAACTGTTTTTT
.	TRBV18	TRBJ1-2	.	CASSLDERSNYGYTF	TGTGCCAGCTCACTAGACGAGAGGAGTAACTATGGCTACACCTTC
.	TRBV6-5	TRBJ1-1	.	CASSYRLNTEAFF	TGTGCCAGCAGTTACCGGTTAAACACTGAAGCTTTCTTT
.	TRBV3-1/TRBV3-2	TRBJ2-7	TRBD1	CASSQVGDRDYEQYF	TGTGCCAGCAGCCAAGTTGGGGACAGGGACTACGAGCAGTACTTC
.	TRBV6-6	TRBJ1-3	.	CASSYFPSSGNTIYF	TGTGCCAGCAGTTACTTCCCGAGCTCTGGAAACACCATATATTTT
.	TRBV25-1	TRBJ2-3	TRBD2	CASSEGGRALTDTQYF	TGTGCCAGCAGTGAGGGAGGGCGGGCCCTGACAGATACGCAGTATTTT
.	TRBV29-1	TRBJ1-3	TRBD1	CSVASDRAGNTIYF	TGCAGCGTTGCCAGCGACAGGGCTGGAAACACCATATATTTT
.	TRBV10-3	TRBJ2-3	TRBD2	CAISGLAGGVRTDTQYF	TGTGCCATCTCCGGGTTAGCGGGAGGCGTTCGCACAGATACGCAGTATTTT
.	TRBV30	TRBJ1-1	TRBD1	CAWRKFTGGLMREDTEAFF	TGTGCCTGGAGAAAATTTACAGGGGGCCTTATGAGGGAAGACACTGAAGCTTTCTTT
.	TRBV2	TRBJ2-1	TRBD2	CASSDLPAGLAGDSRDNEQFF	TGTGCCAGCAGTGATCTTCCAGCGGGGCTAGCGGGGGATTCAAGGGACAATGAGCAGTTCTTC
few	TRBV4-2	TRBJ1-1	TRBD1	CASSQEGGTGGPNTEAFF	TGTGCCAGCAGCCAAGAGGGCGGGACAGGGGGCCCGAACACTGAAGCTTTCTTT